This T cell receptor (beta chain) is from a study of cytotoxic CD8 clonotypes in ibrutinib-treated CLL. V was pared by 5 bases and J by 3 bases, with 7 bases of the junction left unmatched. Germline V gene lookup returns CDR1 LNHDA and CDR2 SQIVND (reference sequence). The CDR3 spans 16 residues. This table comes from immunoSEQ multiplex PCR, and its TCRdb copy is limited to in-frame clones, with some not included. The sample lists roughly 60,000 clones, less than 75% occurring once. This sequence originates from a human donor with chronic lymphocytic leukemia. The chain combines TRBV19 with TRBJ1-4; 9 nucleotides line up with TRBD1. The sequencing used PBMCs, collected after 12 months of ibrutinib treatment. DNA for the CDR3: TGTGCCAGTAGTTCCACAGGGGGCTGGCCTAATGAAAAACTGTTTTTT. It is translated as CASSSTGGWPNEKLFF.